There are many counts of the clone carrying this TCR beta chain. No antigen is known for it. The record originates from a study of metastatic and nonmetastatic thyroid tumors. On the study more broadly: Repertoires were compared across blood and tumor or nodule tissue from malignant and benign thyroid patients.

General study results and limits: Significantly greater TCR beta diversity was reportedly found in malignant thyroid tumors than in benign nodules (in blood and tumor).

Treatment of any kind had been given to no patient before thyroid surgery. TCRdb re-called the PCR reads via MiXCR. The repertoire holds about 39,000 clones, around 17% seen once, with over 20% in the top ten. The germline CDR1 and CDR2 sequences are SGHVS and FNYEAQ. This CDR3 is 19 amino acids long. V dropped 5 bases and J dropped 0; count of bases not matched to a gene: 13. The chain combines TRBV7-6 with TRBJ2-1; 10 bases line up with TRBD2. This sequence originates from a female donor with papillary thyroid cancer or a benign thyroid nodule (not recorded which). Some clones in this sample may be carry-over from other donors' samples. The sequenced sample was blood. CDR3 amino acids: CASSKGLAGESLSYNEQFF. The CDR3 DNA sequence: TGTGCCAGCAGCAAGGGGCTAGCGGGAGAGTCTCTCTCCTACAATGAGCAGTTCTTC.